The sequence of this TCR beta chain was determined in a study of metastatic and nonmetastatic thyroid tumors. This CDR3 is 12 amino acids long. Germline V gene data show CDR1 as LGHDT and CDR2 as YNNKEL (reference sequence). V shed 3 bases and J shed 10 bases, with 9 bases lying between them. Each patient went into thyroid surgery without having received any treatment. TCRdb re-analyzed the PCR reads through MiXCR. The sample holds about 7,300 clones, approximately 18% seen once. Sequencing was performed on adjacent normal tissue. The TCR comes from a female donor with papillary thyroid cancer or a benign thyroid nodule (not recorded which). Some clones in this sample may be carry-over from other donors' samples. V and J are TRBV3-1 and TRBJ2-2; no definite D call. The CDR3 region has the DNA TGTGCCAGCAGCCACCAGAACCAGGAGCTGTTTTTT. It yields the protein CASSHQNQELFF.